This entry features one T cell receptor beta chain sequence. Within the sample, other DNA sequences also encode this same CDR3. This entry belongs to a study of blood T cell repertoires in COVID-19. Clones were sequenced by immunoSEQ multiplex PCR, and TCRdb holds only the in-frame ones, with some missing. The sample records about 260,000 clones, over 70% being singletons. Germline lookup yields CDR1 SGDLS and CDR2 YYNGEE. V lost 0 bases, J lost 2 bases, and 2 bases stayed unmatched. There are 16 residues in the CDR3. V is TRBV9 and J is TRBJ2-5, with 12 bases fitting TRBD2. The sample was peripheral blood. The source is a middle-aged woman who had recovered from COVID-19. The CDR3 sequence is CASSVGLAGGQETQYF. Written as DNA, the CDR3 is TGTGCCAGCAGCGTAGGCCTAGCGGGGGGGCAAGAGACCCAGTACTTC.